A single sample gave rise to the 4 T cell receptor beta chains below, sequenced in a study of T-cell reconstitution after alpha-beta-depleted transplantation in children. Preparation of the TCRbeta library used unique molecular identifiers. In TCRdb, the PCR reads were re-called with MiXCR into one record per CDR3 protein. The sample contains 640,000 or so distinct CDR3 sequences, approximately 15% of which appear only once. Material: PBMCs from the stem cell graft donor, obtained from the stem cell graft. These receptors were collected from a human donor who donated a stem cell graft to a child with acute myeloid leukemia.

This chain connects TRBV5-6 to TRBJ2-3; the match to TRBD2 covers 12 bases. After removal of 2 bases from V and 4 bases from J, the junction contained 11 bases not matched to a gene. This CDR3 region has 18 residues. CDR1 and CDR2 (germline): SGHDT, YYEEEE. Here the CDR3 reads CASSFPTSGGPVADTQYF. The CDR3 region has the DNA TGTGCCAGCAGCTTTCCGACTAGCGGGGGCCCCGTTGCAGATACGCAGTATTTT.

This clonotype was picked up many times. This sequence joins TRBV12-3 or TRBV12-4 and TRBJ2-1, with D maybe TRBD1 (5 bases). This CDR3 region has 14 residues. V was clipped by 5 bases and J by 1 base, with 9 bases between them. The CDR3 region has the DNA TGTGCCAGCAGTACAGGAGTTTCCTACAATGAGCAGTTCTTC. Translating gives CASSTGVSYNEQFF.

The chain is built from TRBV27 and TRBJ1-1, with a weak D call TRBD1 (5 bases). The CDR3 runs 15 residues. The V end lost 6 bases, the J end lost 3 bases, and 17 bases lay between the germline ends. CDR1 is MNHEY and CDR2 is SMNVEV in the germline V gene (reference sequence). DNA of the CDR3: TGTGCCAGCAGCGGACCTCGCGGGACTCACACTGAAGCTTTCTTT. This encodes CASSGPRGTHTEAFF.

This chain joins TRBV15 and TRBJ2-2; 11 bases agree with TRBD2. Trimming took 3 bases from V and 10 from J; bases not matched to a gene: 10. Germline CDR1 and CDR2: LNHNV and YYDKDF (reference sequence). This CDR3 region has 16 residues. The CDR3 spells CATSSIVAGGPAELFF. CDR3 in DNA: TGTGCCACCAGCAGCATTGTAGCGGGGGGGCCAGCGGAGCTGTTTTTT. Using reference TRBV15 and TRBJ2-2 for the parts outside the CDR3, the full variable domain is DAMVIQNPRYQVTQFGKPVTLSCSQTLNHNVMYWYQQKSSQAPKLLFHYYDKDFNNEADTPDNFQSRRPNTSFCFLDIRSPGLGDTAMYLCATSSIVAGGPAELFFGEGSRLTVL.